Below, one T cell receptor (beta chain) is given with its context. The data were taken from a study of T cells in Graves' hyperthyroidism and ophthalmopathy. TCR beta CDR3 region amplification was performed from RNA transcripts. When the TCR CDR3 underwent first-round RT-PCR, the HTBI primer set was used. Each CDR3 protein is one row after TCRdb ran MiXCR on the multiplex PCR reads. This sample carries about 600,000 distinct CDR3 sequences, 12% to 15% of them seen once, and the ten largest clones take less than 9%. This receptor was obtained from a young woman with Graves' ophthalmopathy. Sequencing was performed on blood.

CDR3 protein: CASSLGGVGEKLFF. DNA of the CDR3: TGTGCCAGCAGCCTAGGAGGGGTTGGAGAAAAACTGTTTTTT. The rearrangement links TRBV9 to TRBJ1-4, with D maybe TRBD1 (5 bases). This CDR3 has 14 amino acids. Trimming shortened V by 4 bases and J by 8 bases, and 15 bases separated the two germline ends. The germline CDR1 and CDR2 sequences are SGDLS and YYNGEE. Using reference TRBV9 and TRBJ1-4 for the parts outside the CDR3, the full variable domain is DSGVTQTPKHLITATGQRVTLRCSPRSGDLSVYWYQQSLDQGLQFLIQYYNGEERAKGNILERFSAQQFPDLHSELNLSSLELGDSALYFCASSLGGVGEKLFFGSGTQLSVL.